This T cell receptor beta chain was retrieved from a study of cytotoxic CD8 clonotypes in ibrutinib-treated CLL. Study-wide background: Patients attained approximately 25 partial and 2 complete responses; at median around 5.5 years, approximately 15 remained remitted while about twelve progressed. Response specimens were obtained following a median treatment duration of approximately 11 months, with a range of 6 to 36. The sample average was about 260,000 productive templates and 85,000 to 95,000 productive rearrangements.

PBMCs that had been cryopreserved were the source of about 2 micrograms of genomic DNA for TCR beta libraries. The CDR3 sequence is 16 residues long. The V segment lost 1 base and the J segment 3 bases; nucleotides outside the gene matches: 6. Germline V gives CDR1 SGHDN, CDR2 FVKESK. The protocol was immunoSEQ multiplex PCR, while the TCRdb copy is restricted to in-frame clones and leaves out a portion. The table includes some 140,000 clones, around 93% detected once. The rearrangement uses TRBV14 and TRBJ2-7; 10 nucleotides line up with TRBD2. The clonotype originates from a human donor with chronic lymphocytic leukemia. The source material was PBMCs, sampled after 12 months of ibrutinib treatment. Here the CDR3 DNA reads TGTGCCAGCAGCCAAGGGTTTCTAGCGGGAGACTACGAGCAGTACTTC. The encoded protein is CASSQGFLAGDYEQYF.